This T cell receptor beta chain was identified in a study of blood T cell repertoires in COVID-19. Study-wide context: PBMCs, B-cell-depleted T cells, or T cells were the source of the cDNA or gDNA that made up the material.

CDR3 length: 14 amino acids. Germline CDR1 SGHRS, CDR2 YFSETQ. V lost 0 bases and J 3 bases, leaving 9 bases between the germline ends. Profiled with immunoSEQ multiplex PCR; TCRdb holds only in-frame clones, not every one. In the table there are over 150,000 clones, more than 75% of which are singletons. This sequence was found in a woman in her sixties or seventies with COVID-19, enrolled during active disease. The chain joins TRBV5-1 to TRBJ1-1, with D tentatively TRBD1 (5 bases). The sequencing sample was made of peripheral blood. CDR3 bases: TGCGCCAGCAGCTTGGCAGGAGGGGACACTGAAGCTTTCTTT. Its protein product is CASSLAGGDTEAFF.